This T cell receptor (beta chain) was obtained from a study of beta chain features in type 1 diabetes. The V and J ends lost 2 bases and 6 bases, in that order; junction bases with no gene match: 9. The CDR3 runs to 15 residues. Germline V gene data show CDR1 as SQVTM and CDR2 as ANQGSEA. Broader study findings: The naive, central memory and Treg TCRB repertoires looked more alike in patients than they did in healthy donors. Shortening of TCRB CDR3s, moderate but significant, appeared in all four CD4+ subsets of Type 1 diabetes patients.

Based on CD45RO/CCR7/CD25/CD127/CD95/CD27, CD4+ regulatory, stem cell-like memory, naive and central memory cells were sorted. The study reverse transcribed the entire isolated RNA, so it sequenced expressed TCRB transcripts. The data were produced by immunoSEQ multiplex PCR, yet TCRdb's version contains in-frame clones alone and is incomplete. The sample lists approximately 250,000 clones; around 15% were seen once. This clone was observed a few times. Its antigen is still unknown. The chain has TRBV29-1 and TRBJ2-5; TRBD1 matches 10 bases. Input material: naive CD4+ T cells from blood. This TCR came from a man aged 25-40 years with type 1 diabetes. Here the CDR3 reads CSVETGRTGGQTQYF. The CDR3 nucleotides are TGCAGCGTTGAAACGGGGAGGACAGGGGGACAGACCCAGTACTTC.